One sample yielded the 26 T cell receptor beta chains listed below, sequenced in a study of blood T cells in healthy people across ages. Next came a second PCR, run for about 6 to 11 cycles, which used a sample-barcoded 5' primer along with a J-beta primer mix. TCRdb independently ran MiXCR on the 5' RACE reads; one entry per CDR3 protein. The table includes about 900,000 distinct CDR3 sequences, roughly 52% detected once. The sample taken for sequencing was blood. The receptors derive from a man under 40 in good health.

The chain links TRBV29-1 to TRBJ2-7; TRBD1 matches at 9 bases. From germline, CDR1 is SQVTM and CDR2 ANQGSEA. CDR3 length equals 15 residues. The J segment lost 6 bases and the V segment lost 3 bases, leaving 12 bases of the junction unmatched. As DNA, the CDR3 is TGCAGCGTTGATAATCCGGGACAGGGATCGGGCGAGCAGTACTTC. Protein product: CSVDNPGQGSGEQYF.

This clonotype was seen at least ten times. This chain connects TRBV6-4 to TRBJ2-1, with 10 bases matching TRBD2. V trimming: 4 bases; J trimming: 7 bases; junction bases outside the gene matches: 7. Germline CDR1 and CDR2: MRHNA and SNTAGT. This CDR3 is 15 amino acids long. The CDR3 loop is CASSASGGDINEQFF. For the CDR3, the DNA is TGTGCCAGCAGTGCCAGCGGGGGGGATATAAATGAGCAGTTCTTC.

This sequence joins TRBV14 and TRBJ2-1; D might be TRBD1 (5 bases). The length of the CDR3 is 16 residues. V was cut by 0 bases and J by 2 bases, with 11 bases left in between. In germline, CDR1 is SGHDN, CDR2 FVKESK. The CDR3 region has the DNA TGTGCCAGCAGCCAAGATCGGAGCAGGGCCTACAATGAGCAGTTCTTC. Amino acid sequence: CASSQDRSRAYNEQFF.

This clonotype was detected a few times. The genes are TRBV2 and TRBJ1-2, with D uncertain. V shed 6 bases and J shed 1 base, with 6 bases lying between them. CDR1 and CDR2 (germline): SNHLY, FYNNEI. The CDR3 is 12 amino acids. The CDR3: CASRAINYGYTF. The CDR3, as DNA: TGTGCCAGCAGAGCCATTAACTATGGCTACACCTTC.

The CDR3 region is CASSQDWNSGGVDTQYF. CDR3 DNA: TGTGCCAGCAGCCAAGATTGGAATAGCGGGGGGGTAGATACGCAGTATTTT. The chain couples TRBV4-2 to TRBJ2-3; TRBD2 aligns across 11 bases. The CDR3 length is 17 residues. J was trimmed by 5 bases and V by 0 bases; bases with no gene match: 7. The germline CDR1 and CDR2 sequences are LGHNA and YNFKEQ.

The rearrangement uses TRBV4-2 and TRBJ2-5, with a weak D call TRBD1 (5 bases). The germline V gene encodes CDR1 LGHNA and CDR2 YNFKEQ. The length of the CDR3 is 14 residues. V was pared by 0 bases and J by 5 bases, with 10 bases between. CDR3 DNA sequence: TGTGCCAGCAGCCAAGACATGGGGCGTGAGACCCAGTACTTC. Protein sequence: CASSQDMGRETQYF.

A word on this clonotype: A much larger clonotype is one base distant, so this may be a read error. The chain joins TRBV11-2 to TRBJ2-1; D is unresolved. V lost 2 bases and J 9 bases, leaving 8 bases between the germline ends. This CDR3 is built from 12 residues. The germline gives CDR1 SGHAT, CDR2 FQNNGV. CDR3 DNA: TGTGCCAGCAGCTTACAGAGGAGTGAGCAGTTCTTC. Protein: CASSLQRSEQFF.

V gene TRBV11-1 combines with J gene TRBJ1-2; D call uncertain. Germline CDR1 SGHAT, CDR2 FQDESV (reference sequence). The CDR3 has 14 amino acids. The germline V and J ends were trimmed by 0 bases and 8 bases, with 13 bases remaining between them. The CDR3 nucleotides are TGTGCCAGCAGCTTAGCGGAGGGAATTGACGGCTACACCTTC. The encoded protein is CASSLAEGIDGYTF. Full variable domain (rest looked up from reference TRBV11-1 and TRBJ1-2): EAEVAQSPRYKITEKSQAVAFWCDPISGHATLYWYRQILGQGPELLVQFQDESVVDDSQLPKDRFSAERLKGVDSTLKIQPAELGDSAMYLCASSLAEGIDGYTFGSGTRLTVV.

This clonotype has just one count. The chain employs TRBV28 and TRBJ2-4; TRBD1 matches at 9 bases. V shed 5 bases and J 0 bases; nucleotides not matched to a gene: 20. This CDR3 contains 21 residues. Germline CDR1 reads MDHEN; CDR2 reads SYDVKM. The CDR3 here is CASSVGVGTGLDPLAKNIQYF. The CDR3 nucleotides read TGTGCCAGCAGTGTAGGGGTGGGGACAGGGCTGGATCCACTAGCCAAAAACATTCAGTACTTC.

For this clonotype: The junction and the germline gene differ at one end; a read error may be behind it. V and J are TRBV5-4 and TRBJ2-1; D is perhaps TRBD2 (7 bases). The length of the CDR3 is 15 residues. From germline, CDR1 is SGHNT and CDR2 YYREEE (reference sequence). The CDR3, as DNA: TGTGCCGGCAGCTTGGAAGAGCGGCGGGGGCCTGAGCAGTTCTTC. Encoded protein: CAGSLEERRGPEQFF.

CDR3 coding DNA: TGTGCCAGCAGCTTAACTCCGGGGGAGCAAGAGACCCAGTACTTC. It yields the protein CASSLTPGEQETQYF. V is TRBV7-3 and J is TRBJ2-5; the D gene is possibly TRBD2 (6 bases). The V gene lost 0 bases and the J gene lost 2 bases, with 10 bases spanning the gap. Germline values: CDR1 SGHTA, CDR2 FQGTGA. The CDR3 has 15 amino acids.

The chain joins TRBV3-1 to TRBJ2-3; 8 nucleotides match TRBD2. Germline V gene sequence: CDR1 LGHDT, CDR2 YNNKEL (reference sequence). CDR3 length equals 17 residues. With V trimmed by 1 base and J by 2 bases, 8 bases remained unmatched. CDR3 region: CASSQGDGGENTDTQYF. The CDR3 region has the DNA TGTGCCAGCAGCCAAGGGGACGGGGGGGAGAACACAGATACGCAGTATTTT.

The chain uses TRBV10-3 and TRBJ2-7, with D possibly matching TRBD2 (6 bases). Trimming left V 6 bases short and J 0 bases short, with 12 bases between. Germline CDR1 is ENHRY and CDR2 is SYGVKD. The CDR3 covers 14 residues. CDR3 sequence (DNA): TGTGCCATCAGGGACTACCTGAGCTCCTACGAGCAGTACTTC. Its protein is CAIRDYLSSYEQYF.

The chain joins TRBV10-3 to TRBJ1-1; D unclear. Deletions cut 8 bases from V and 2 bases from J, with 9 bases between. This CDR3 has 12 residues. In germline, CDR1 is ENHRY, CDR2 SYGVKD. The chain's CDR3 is CAIQGSNTEAFF. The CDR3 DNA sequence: TGTGCCATCCAAGGCTCTAACACTGAAGCTTTCTTT.

CDR3 protein: CASSEAGVYNEQFF. In DNA, the CDR3 is TGTGCCAGCAGCGAGGCTGGGGTCTACAATGAGCAGTTCTTC. The genes are TRBV11-2 and TRBJ2-1, with D unclear. The CDR3 loop spans 14 amino acids. Germline CDR1 is SGHAT and CDR2 is FQNNGV. V lost 5 bases, J lost 3 bases, and 11 bases lay in between.

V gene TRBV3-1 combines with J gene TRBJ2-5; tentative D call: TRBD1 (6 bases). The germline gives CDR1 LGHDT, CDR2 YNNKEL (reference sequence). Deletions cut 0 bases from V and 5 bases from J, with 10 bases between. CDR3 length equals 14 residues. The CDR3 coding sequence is TGTGCCAGCAGCCAAGAGGGTCAGGGGGAGACCCAGTACTTC. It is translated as CASSQEGQGETQYF.

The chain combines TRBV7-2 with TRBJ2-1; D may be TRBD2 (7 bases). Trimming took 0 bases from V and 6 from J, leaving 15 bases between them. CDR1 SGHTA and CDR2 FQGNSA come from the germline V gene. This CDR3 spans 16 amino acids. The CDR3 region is CASSLAWGGRSNEQFF. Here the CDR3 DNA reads TGTGCCAGCAGCTTAGCCTGGGGGGGCCGAAGCAATGAGCAGTTCTTC.

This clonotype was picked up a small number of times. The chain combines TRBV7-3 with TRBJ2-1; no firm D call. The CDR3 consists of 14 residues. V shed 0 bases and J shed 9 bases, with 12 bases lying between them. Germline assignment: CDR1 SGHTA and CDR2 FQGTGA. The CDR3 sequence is CASSLTPLTGEQFF. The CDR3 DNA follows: TGTGCCAGCAGCTTAACGCCCCTCACGGGTGAGCAGTTCTTC.

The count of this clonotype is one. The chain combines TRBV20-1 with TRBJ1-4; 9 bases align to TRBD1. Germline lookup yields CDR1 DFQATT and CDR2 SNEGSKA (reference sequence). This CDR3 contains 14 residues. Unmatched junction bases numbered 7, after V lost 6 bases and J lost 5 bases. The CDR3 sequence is CSAPTGTGNEKLFF. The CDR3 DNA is TGCAGTGCGCCTACCGGGACAGGGAATGAAAAACTGTTTTTT.

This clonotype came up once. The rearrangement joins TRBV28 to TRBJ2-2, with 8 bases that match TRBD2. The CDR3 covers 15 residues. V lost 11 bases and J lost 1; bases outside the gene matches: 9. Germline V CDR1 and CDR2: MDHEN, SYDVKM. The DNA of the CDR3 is TGTGCCTGCCTTCGGGGGGGCGAGAACACCGGGGAGCTGTTTTTT. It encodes CACLRGGENTGELFF.

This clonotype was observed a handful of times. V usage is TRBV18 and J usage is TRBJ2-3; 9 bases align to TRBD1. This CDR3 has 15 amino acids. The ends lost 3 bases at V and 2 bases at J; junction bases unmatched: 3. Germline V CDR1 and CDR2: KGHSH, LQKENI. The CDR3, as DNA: TGTGCCAGCTCACCTGGGGACAGGGCCACAGATACGCAGTATTTT. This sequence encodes CASSPGDRATDTQYF.

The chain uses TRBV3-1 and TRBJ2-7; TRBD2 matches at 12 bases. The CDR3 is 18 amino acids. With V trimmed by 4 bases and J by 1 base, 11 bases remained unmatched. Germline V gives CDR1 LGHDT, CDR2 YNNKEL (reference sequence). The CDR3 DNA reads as TGTGCCAGCAGCCTCGGACTAGCGGGGTCCGGTAGGTCCTACGAGCAGTACTTC. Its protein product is CASSLGLAGSGRSYEQYF.

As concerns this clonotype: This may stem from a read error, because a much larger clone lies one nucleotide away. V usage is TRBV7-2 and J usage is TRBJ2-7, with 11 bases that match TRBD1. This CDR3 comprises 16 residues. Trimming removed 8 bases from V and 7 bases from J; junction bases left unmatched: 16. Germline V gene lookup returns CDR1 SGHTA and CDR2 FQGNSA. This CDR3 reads CASGFRTGGIFDEQYF. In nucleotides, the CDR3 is TGTGCCAGCGGATTTAGGACAGGGGGCATATTCGATGAGCAGTACTTC.

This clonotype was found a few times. The CDR3 region has the DNA TGTGCCAGCACTGAGGTTAGCGGCTATGGCTACACCTTC. This codes for CASTEVSGYGYTF. The chain employs TRBV2 and TRBJ1-2; D not resolved. CDR1 is SNHLY and CDR2 is FYNNEI in the germline V gene. The CDR3 length is 13 residues. V was trimmed by 7 bases and J by 4 bases, leaving 13 bases between them. The variable domain in full, completed from reference TRBV2 and TRBJ1-2, reads EPEVTQTPSHQVTQMGQEVILRCVPISNHLYFYWYRQILGQKVEFLVSFYNNEISEKSEIFDDQFSVERPDGSNFTLKIRSTKLEDSAMYFCASTEVSGYGYTFGSGTRLTVV.

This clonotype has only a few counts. This CDR3 is CASSLIRGSNTYEQYF. CDR3 coding DNA: TGTGCCAGCAGTTTAATAAGGGGCTCTAATACCTACGAGCAGTACTTC. The chain carries TRBV28 and TRBJ2-7, with D possibly being TRBD1 (5 bases). The CDR3 loop spans 16 amino acids. From germline, CDR1 is MDHEN and CDR2 SYDVKM. The germline V and J ends were trimmed by 2 bases and 2 bases, with 16 bases remaining between them.

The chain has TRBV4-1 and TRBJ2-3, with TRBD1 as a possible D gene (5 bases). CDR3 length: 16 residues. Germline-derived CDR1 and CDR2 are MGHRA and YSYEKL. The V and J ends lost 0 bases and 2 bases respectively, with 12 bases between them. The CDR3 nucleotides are TGCGCCAGCAGCCAAGATCAAGTGGGGCCCACAGATACGCAGTATTTT. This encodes CASSQDQVGPTDTQYF.